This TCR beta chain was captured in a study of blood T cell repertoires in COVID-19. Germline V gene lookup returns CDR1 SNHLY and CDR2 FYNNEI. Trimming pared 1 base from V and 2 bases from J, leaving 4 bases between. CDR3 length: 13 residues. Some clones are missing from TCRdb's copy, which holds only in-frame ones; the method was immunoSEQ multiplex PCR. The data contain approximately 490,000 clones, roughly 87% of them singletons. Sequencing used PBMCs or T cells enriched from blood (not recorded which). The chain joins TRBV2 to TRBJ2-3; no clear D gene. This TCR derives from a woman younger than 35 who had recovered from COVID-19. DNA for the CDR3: TGTGCCAGCAGTGAAGGCTACACAGATACGCAGTATTTT. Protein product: CASSEGYTDTQYF.